What follows are 29 T cell receptor beta chains derived from one specimen sequenced in a study of blood T cells in healthy people across ages. Through a sample-barcoded 5' primer and a J-beta primer mix, a second PCR was run for about 6 to 11 cycles. TCRdb redid the calling of the 5' RACE reads with MiXCR, one entry per CDR3 protein. The repertoire holds 750,000 to 850,000 distinct CDR3 sequences, with around a quarter as singletons. These data are also associated with another study on T cells of mothers and their children.

Sequencing was carried out using blood. All receptors derive from a boy under 18 in good health.

The rearrangement links TRBV15 to TRBJ2-4; D is possibly TRBD1 or TRBD2 (5 bases each). With 4 bases removed from V and 5 bases from J, the gap between germline ends came to 21 bases. Germline V lookup: CDR1 LNHNV, CDR2 YYDKDF (reference sequence). The CDR3 has 17 residues. The CDR3 DNA is TGTGCCACCAGCAAAATTAAGCCCGGGACGGAACAAAACATTCAGTACTTC. This codes for CATSKIKPGTEQNIQYF.

This clonotype appeared a few times. The chain couples TRBV12-3 or TRBV12-4 to TRBJ1-6, with unresolved D. This CDR3 has 13 amino acids. Trimming removed 6 bases at V and 9 bases at J, with 12 bases between. CDR3 amino acids: CASSPRSGSPLHF. The CDR3 nucleotides read TGTGCCAGCAGCCCCCGGTCGGGTTCACCCCTCCACTTT.

The chain is built from TRBV20-1 and TRBJ2-4, with D perhaps assigned TRBD1 or TRBD2 (6 bases each). V gave up 4 bases and J gave up 7 bases, with 20 bases separating them. Germline-derived CDR1 and CDR2 are DFQATT and SNEGSKA (reference sequence). There are 15 residues in the CDR3. The CDR3 spells CSANRGQLAGNIQYF. The CDR3 nucleotides read TGCAGTGCTAACCGGGGGCAACTCGCAGGGAACATTCAGTACTTC.

The chain has TRBV4-1 and TRBJ2-3, with D unresolved. Trimming removed 0 bases from V and 1 base from J, with 8 bases in between. The CDR3 covers 15 residues. Germline values: CDR1 MGHRA, CDR2 YSYEKL. CDR3 protein: CASSQDSVRTDTQYF. The CDR3, as DNA: TGCGCCAGCAGCCAAGATTCCGTCCGCACAGATACGCAGTATTTT.

In this sample, this clonotype turned up a few times. The CDR3 coding sequence is TGTGCCAGCAGCCCCGTCGACAGGGACAATTCACCCCTCCACTTT. Its protein is CASSPVDRDNSPLHF. The rearrangement joins TRBV28 to TRBJ1-6; TRBD1 matches at 7 bases. The CDR3 loop spans 15 amino acids. The V gene's germline CDR1 is MDHEN and CDR2 SYDVKM. V lost 6 bases and J lost 7; bases outside the gene matches: 9.

V usage is TRBV29-1 and J usage is TRBJ1-1; 9 positions agree with TRBD1. V dropped 6 bases and J dropped 4; count of bases not matched to a gene: 3. The CDR3 extends over 12 amino acids. CDR1 and CDR2 from the germline V gene are SQVTM and ANQGSEA. This CDR3 is CSVPTGGTEAFF. The CDR3 coding sequence is TGCAGCGTGCCGACAGGGGGCACTGAAGCTTTCTTT. The full variable domain, in which reference TRBV29-1 and TRBJ1-1 provide the parts outside the CDR3, is SAVISQKPSRDICQRGTSLTIQCQVDSQVTMMFWYRQQPGQSLTLIATANQGSEATYESGFVIDKFPISRPNLTFSTLTVSNMSPEDSSIYLCSVPTGGTEAFFGQGTRLTVV.

This clonotype was detected only a few times. This rearrangement joins TRBV10-3 to TRBJ2-7; 7 bases line up with TRBD1. Germline V gene sequence: CDR1 ENHRY, CDR2 SYGVKD. The ends lost 10 bases at V and 6 bases at J; junction bases unmatched: 9. The CDR3 loop spans 12 amino acids. CDR3 amino acids: CASSTGDREQYF. CDR3 bases: TGTGCCAGCTCCACAGGGGACCGCGAGCAGTACTTC.

This chain joins TRBV7-2 and TRBJ2-7; TRBD1 agrees at 8 bases. The end of the DNA is better explained by TRBJ2-1, so the J call may be wrong. The germline V gene encodes CDR1 SGHTA and CDR2 FQGNSA. The length of the CDR3 is 12 residues. Here the CDR3 reads CASRGDRYEQFF. The DNA of the CDR3 is TGTGCCAGCAGGGGGGACAGGTATGAGCAGTTCTTC.

The gene calls are TRBV4-1 and TRBJ2-7, with D hard to call. Trimming removed 0 bases at V and 7 bases at J, with 16 bases between. Germline CDR1 reads MGHRA; CDR2 reads YSYEKL. The CDR3 is 15 residues long. The CDR3 DNA follows: TGCGCCAGCAGCCAAGACCCGGGCGGTGAGGTAGAGCAGTACTTC. Amino acid sequence: CASSQDPGGEVEQYF.

V and J are TRBV2 and TRBJ2-5, with unresolved D. The CDR3 is made up of 12 amino acids. Trimming took 8 bases from V and 7 from J, leaving 14 bases between them. CDR1 and CDR2 from the germline V gene are SNHLY and FYNNEI. The CDR3 sequence is CASSDAQLTQYF. CDR3 bases: TGTGCCAGCTCGGACGCCCAGCTGACCCAGTACTTC.

This clonotype was observed a handful of times. The chain combines TRBV20-1 with TRBJ1-2, with 7 bases identical to TRBD1. The germline V gene encodes CDR1 DFQATT and CDR2 SNEGSKA (reference sequence). The length of the CDR3 is 14 residues. V gave up 1 base and J gave up 4 bases; unmatched junction bases: 6. The CDR3: CSARVRDRSYGYTF. For the CDR3, the DNA is TGCAGTGCTAGAGTAAGGGACAGATCCTATGGCTACACCTTC.

This clonotype was picked up a small number of times. The gene calls are TRBV7-2 and TRBJ2-3, with 10 bases lining up with TRBD2. Trimming removed 1 base from V and 2 bases from J; junction bases left unmatched: 6. Germline CDR1 and CDR2: SGHTA and FQGNSA. The CDR3 has 17 amino acids. The CDR3 coding sequence is TGTGCCAGCAGCTTAGAATCTAGCGGGAGAAACACAGATACGCAGTATTTT. Its protein is CASSLESSGRNTDTQYF.

This clonotype was counted between two and nine times. In DNA form, the CDR3 reads TGCAGCGCTGGGACAGGGGGCGGGTACGAGCAGTACTTC. Translation: CSAGTGGGYEQYF. The rearrangement links TRBV29-1 to TRBJ2-7, with TRBD1 matching over 12 bases. CDR1 and CDR2 from the germline V gene are SQVTM and ANQGSEA. The junction had 5 bases not matched to a gene; V was cut back by 7 bases and J by 4 bases. The CDR3 is 13 amino acids.

The CDR3 nucleotides are TGTGCCAGCAGCCCCCCGGAGGGTGAAAAACTGTTTTTT. This sequence encodes CASSPPEGEKLFF. The chain uses TRBV6-6 and TRBJ1-4; no clear D gene. Looked up from germline, CDR1 is MNHNY and CDR2 is SVGAGI (reference sequence). The V gene lost 6 bases and the J gene lost 7 bases, with 12 bases spanning the gap. The CDR3 length is 13 residues.

The J gene is TRBJ2-7, the V gene TRBV5-5, with 8 bases fitting TRBD1. The CDR3 runs to 15 residues. The ends lost 0 bases at V and 3 bases at J; junction bases unmatched: 5. Germline V gene lookup returns CDR1 SGHKS and CDR2 YYEKEE (reference sequence). The CDR3 sequence: CASSLVQGAVYEQYF. CDR3 coding DNA: TGTGCCAGCAGCTTGGTCCAGGGGGCAGTCTACGAGCAGTACTTC.

Notes on this clonotype: Mismatch with germline at one junction end may stem from a read error. The gene calls are TRBV10-3 and TRBJ2-7, with 8 bases that match TRBD1. The germline CDR1 and CDR2 sequences are ENHRY and SYGVKD. CDR3 length equals 13 residues. CDR3 in DNA: TGTGCCATCAGGGACGGACAGGGCTACGAGCAGCACTTC. Translated, it gives CAIRDGQGYEQHF.

There are a few counts of this clonotype. The chain carries TRBV4-3 and TRBJ2-3; 8 nucleotides agree with TRBD1. CDR3 length equals 15 residues. Germline values: CDR1 LGHNA, CDR2 YSLEER. The V segment lost 4 bases and the J segment 4 bases; nucleotides outside the gene matches: 7. As DNA, the CDR3 is TGCGCCAGCAGCCCGAGACAGGGGAGGTCAGATACGCAGTATTTT. The encoded protein is CASSPRQGRSDTQYF.

The chain combines TRBV27 with TRBJ2-2, with D maybe TRBD2 (6 bases). V lost 2 bases and J 0 bases, leaving 10 bases between the germline ends. Germline-derived CDR1 and CDR2 are MNHEY and SMNVEV (reference sequence). The CDR3 length is 16 residues. CDR3 DNA: TGTGCCAGCAGTTTACCTAGCGCGGCGAACACCGGGGAGCTGTTTTTT. Its protein is CASSLPSAANTGELFF.

This chain connects TRBV5-1 to TRBJ2-7; TRBD1 matches 7 bases. V shed 4 bases, J shed 11 bases, and the junction held 12 bases outside the gene matches. This CDR3 is 13 amino acids long. CDR1 is SGHRS and CDR2 is YFSETQ in the germline V gene. The CDR3 DNA is TGCGCCAGCAGCCCCCGGGACAGCTCTCCGGAGTACTTC. This encodes CASSPRDSSPEYF.

The table lists this clonotype with many counts. The rearrangement joins TRBV7-7 to TRBJ2-5, with TRBD2 matching 7 bases. The CDR3 runs to 11 residues. Germline V CDR1 and CDR2: SSHAT, FNYEAQ (reference sequence). The CDR3 region has the DNA TGTGCTACGGGGGGCCAAGAGACCCAGTACTTC. Encoded protein: CATGGQETQYF.

The chain carries TRBV7-2 and TRBJ2-5; no reliable D call. The closer fit of TRBJ2-7 to the DNA end suggests the J call may be wrong. This CDR3 has 11 residues. Germline assignment: CDR1 SGHTA and CDR2 FQGNSA. DNA of the CDR3: TGTGCCAGCAGCCAGAGACACGAGCAGTACTTC. It yields the protein CASSQRHEQYF.

The chain recombines TRBV29-1 with TRBJ1-1; tentatively, D is TRBD1 (6 bases). CDR1 and CDR2 (germline): SQVTM, ANQGSEA. Trimming stripped 7 bases from V and 0 bases from J, with 15 bases between. The CDR3 has 14 amino acids. The CDR3: CSAGGGAMNTEAFF. The CDR3 nucleotides are TGCAGCGCCGGGGGGGGGGCCATGAACACTGAAGCTTTCTTT.

This clonotype has just a few counts. The chain employs TRBV7-9 and TRBJ2-7; tentatively, D is TRBD2 (6 bases). The CDR3 runs to 14 residues. V shed 5 bases and J shed 7 bases, with 18 bases lying between them. Germline-derived CDR1 and CDR2 are SEHNR and FQNEAQ (reference sequence). This CDR3 is CASSPGGSSEEQYF. In DNA form, the CDR3 reads TGTGCCAGCAGCCCCGGAGGGTCTAGCGAAGAGCAGTACTTC.

This clonotype was seen more than once but under ten times. V is TRBV11-2 and J is TRBJ2-3; D gene unclear. V was trimmed by 3 bases and J by 5 bases, leaving 12 bases between them. CDR1 and CDR2 from the germline V gene are SGHAT and FQNNGV. This CDR3 spans 14 amino acids. The CDR3 here is CASSFGTDLDTQYF. CDR3 coding DNA: TGTGCCAGCAGCTTTGGCACGGATCTAGATACGCAGTATTTT.

The rearrangement uses TRBV6-4 and TRBJ2-2; D is possibly TRBD1 (5 bases). V shed 3 bases and J shed 2 bases, with 13 bases lying between them. The CDR3 spans 16 residues. In germline, CDR1 is MRHNA, CDR2 SNTAGT. CDR3 protein: CASSEAAGINTGELFF. The CDR3 bases are TGTGCCAGCAGTGAAGCAGCAGGGATCAACACCGGGGAGCTGTTTTTT.

This clonotype was counted between two and nine times. The chain employs TRBV30 and TRBJ2-7, with D possibly TRBD1 on 5 matching bases. Germline V CDR1 and CDR2: GTSNPN, SVGIG (reference sequence). The CDR3 runs 13 residues. V shed 0 bases and J shed 6 bases, with 12 bases lying between them. Here the CDR3 reads CAWSVVRESEQYF. The CDR3, as DNA: TGTGCCTGGAGTGTAGTCAGGGAAAGCGAGCAGTACTTC.

A few counts support this clonotype. DNA for the CDR3: TGTGCCAGCAGTGCGGGACAGCACAATGAGCAGTTCTTC. This encodes CASSAGQHNEQFF. This chain links TRBV28 with TRBJ2-1; D perhaps matches TRBD1 (7 bases). Germline assignment: CDR1 MDHEN and CDR2 SYDVKM. V lost 5 bases to trimming and J lost 5 bases, with 10 bases between them. The CDR3 totals 13 residues. The full variable domain, rest sourced from reference TRBV28 and TRBJ2-1, is DVKVTQSSRYLVKRTGEKVFLECVQDMDHENMFWYRQDPGLGLRLIYFSYDVKMKEKGDIPEGYSVSREKKERFSLILESASTNQTSMYLCASSAGQHNEQFFGPGTRLTVL.

This clonotype was observed a few times. The chain recombines TRBV12-3 or TRBV12-4 with TRBJ2-3; D is possibly TRBD1 or TRBD2 (6 bases each). The CDR3 contains 15 residues. Trimming pared 6 bases from V and 2 bases from J, leaving 15 bases between. CDR3 nucleotide sequence: TGTGCCAGCAGCCGGACTGGGGGGCCCACAGATACGCAGTATTTT. This encodes CASSRTGGPTDTQYF.

This clonotype was counted only a few times. The chain is built from TRBV21-1 and TRBJ2-2; TRBD2, the D gene given by the table, was not confirmed from the DNA. TRBV21-1 is a recognized pseudogene. This CDR3 has 18 residues. CDR3 amino acids: CASSTRIVLAGPEGGLFF. CDR3 DNA: TGTGCCAGCAGCACTCGTATCGTCCTAGCGGGCCCTGAGGGGGGGCTGTTTTTT.